This T cell receptor (beta chain) was retrieved from a study of blood T cell repertoires in COVID-19 (dated by TCRdb to between 2020 and 2021). The study in broad terms: Collaborator samples came from the United States, Italy and Spain and covered acute and convalescent phases of COVID-19. The prospective study material was composed of cDNA or gDNA derived from T cells, B-cell-depleted T cells, or PBMCs. The dataset comprised deeply sampled blood TCRbeta repertoires from subjects exposed to, actively infected with, or recovered from COVID-19. The repertoires were made available in a free public database intended to serve as a resource for research on the immune response to SARS-CoV-2. The samples were drawn from the first 160 participants of the ongoing ImmuneRACE study and from some 1,300 subjects provided by 6 global collaborators. The sample metadata nearly always contained a de-identified subject ID, COVID-19 status, age in years and sex. Where available, HLA class I and class II types were obtained from metadata supplied by the sample provider rather than from assay-based typing.

General study outcomes and caveats: The quantity of clinical and demographic metadata differed by source and by participant and was supplied without curation.

Participants in the prospective study were aged 18 to 89 years, lived in 20 to 30 United States geographic areas, and enrolled through a virtual design. In the prospective study, cohorts were assigned on the basis of participant-reported clinical history obtained from a screening survey and a study questionnaire. ImmuneRACE Cohort 3 recovered participants were defined by two consecutive negative NP/OP PCR tests, healthcare professional clearance, or symptom resolution. Each participant in the prospective study had whole blood, serum and a nasopharyngeal or oropharyngeal swab collected by mobile phlebotomists. Over an approximately 2-month period, participants in the prospective study had the option of providing additional blood draws and questionnaires. Before DNA extraction, prospective study blood samples were shipped either frozen or at room temperature. TCRbeta CDR3 regions were amplified from genomic DNA by means of the immunoSEQ Assay, a bias-controlled multiplex PCR. The authors' analysis ran thus. Nucleated cell counts per sample were estimated from amplification of reference gene primers within the assay. To quantify the absolute abundance of each unique TCRbeta CDR3 rearrangement, sequence reads were collapsed and filtered. For each sample, productive Simpson clonality was calculated as the square root of Simpson's diversity index over productive rearrangements. TCRdb took over this immuneACCESS table, retaining in-frame rearrangements with V and J assigned. Such tables are incomplete; in checked studies, under half of the missing clones stem from an unresolved V gene, and the remainder is unexplained. V, J and clone size were drawn from that table, and D and trimming were deduced from the DNA. For this sample the table gives roughly 250,000 clones, of which more than 85% were detected only once. The top ten constitute about 1.5% of the sample.

About this clone itself: Its specific antigen is unknown. No base quality values were provided; no much bigger clone lies one nucleotide off.

From the cysteine up to the phenylalanine, the CDR3 has a length of 14 residues. Just CDR3 DNA is preserved here, 42 bases in frame from base 1. At the junction V is shortened by 6 bases and J by 2 bases; bases outside the gene matches: 5. Reading the germline V gene gives CDR1 MGHDK and CDR2 SYGVNS. The clonotype comes from a woman between 50 and 59 years old who had recovered from COVID-19. The V gene is TRBV25-1 and the J gene is TRBJ2-7; TRBD1 matches 9 bases in the middle. Sequenced material: PBMCs or T cells enriched from blood (not recorded which). CDR3 sequence: CASSQGQGTYEQYF. At the DNA level, the sequence is TGTGCCAGCAGCCAGGGACAGGGCACCTACGAGCAGTACTTC.